This T cell receptor (beta chain) was documented in a study of control samples from healthy donors and cancer patients. The CDR3 totals 14 residues. V lost 7 bases to trimming and J lost 6 bases, with 18 bases between them. Germline V gene data show CDR1 as LNHDA and CDR2 as SQIVND (reference sequence). Assay: immunoSEQ multiplex PCR; the TCRdb copy retains only in-frame clones and omits some. The data contain more than 75,000 clones, roughly three quarters of them seen just once; the ten biggest clones take up 10%. The rearrangement uses TRBV19 and TRBJ1-2; D unresolved. Sequencing input: blood. The clonotype comes from a woman aged 25 to 39 in good health. The CDR3 reads CASIDLGRDHGYTF. The DNA for the CDR3 is TGTGCCAGTATTGATCTAGGCCGGGATCATGGCTACACCTTC.